Shown below are 5 T cell receptor beta chains from a single sample sequenced in a study of blood T cell repertoires in COVID-19 (TCRdb year 2020). Libraries came from the immunoSEQ multiplex PCR assay. This immuneACCESS table, as held by TCRdb, lists in-frame sequences with V and J called but not all clones. Of the missing ones, under half trace to an unresolved V gene in checked studies; the others have no known cause. A total of approximately 230,000 clones appear in this sample, around 86% of them only once. The ten largest clones add up to approximately 1.7% of the sample. Sequenced: PBMCs or T cells enriched from blood (not recorded which). All receptors come from a man aged 35 to 55 who had recovered from COVID-19.

This chain uses TRBV25-1 with TRBJ1-2, with D possibly matching TRBD1 (5 bases). In germline, CDR1 is MGHDK, CDR2 SYGVNS. V lost 4 bases to trimming and J lost 7 bases, with 19 bases between them. The CDR3 is 15 residues long. CDR3 amino acids: CASSGLTDPRAGYTF. DNA for the CDR3: TGTGCCAGCAGTGGGTTGACAGACCCAAGAGCTGGCTACACCTTC.

The chain has TRBV29-1 and TRBJ2-1, with a possible D match to TRBD2 (5 bases). This CDR3 has 13 residues. The germline gives CDR1 SQVTM, CDR2 ANQGSEA. Trimming pared 0 bases from V and 5 bases from J, leaving 8 bases between. CDR3 sequence: CSVEDTGNNEQFF. The CDR3 DNA is TGCAGCGTTGAAGACACGGGGAACAATGAGCAGTTCTTC.

This rearrangement joins TRBV7-2 to TRBJ1-5; tentatively, D is TRBD1 (5 bases). Germline V lookup: CDR1 SGHTA, CDR2 FQGNSA. The CDR3 spans 17 residues. V gave up 4 bases and J gave up 7 bases, with 23 bases separating them. The CDR3 DNA follows: TGTGCCAGCAGCTCCTCACGACTGGACATCCGAGGACAGCCCCAGCATTTT. It encodes CASSSSRLDIRGQPQHF.

The chain uses TRBV27 and TRBJ2-3; 12 nucleotides line up with TRBD2. V lost 7 bases and J lost 4; bases outside the gene matches: 6. This CDR3 has 15 residues. Looked up from germline, CDR1 is MNHEY and CDR2 is SMNVEV (reference sequence). The CDR3 DNA follows: TGTGCCAGCAATCTAGCGGGGGGGACGGCAGATACGCAGTATTTT. Its translation is CASNLAGGTADTQYF.

V is TRBV15 and J is TRBJ2-1, with 7 bases lining up with TRBD1. V gave up 0 bases and J gave up 14 bases; unmatched junction bases: 4. This CDR3 comprises 12 residues. The germline V gene has CDR1 LNHNV and CDR2 YYDKDF (reference sequence). CDR3 loop: CATSRDTGEEFF. CDR3 bases: TGTGCCACCAGCAGAGATACAGGGGAAGAGTTCTTC.